The T cell receptor (beta chain) under discussion was sequenced for a study of OX40 agonist ivuxolimab in advanced cancers. Autoimmune disease history or systemic immunosuppression disqualified patients. CDR1 is SGHNT, CDR2 YYREEE, per germline (reference sequence). J lost 8 bases, V lost 4 bases, and 1 base had no gene match. The CDR3 consists of 12 residues. The assay was immunoSEQ multiplex PCR, and TCRdb's table has in-frame clones only and misses some. Of fewer than 100,000 clones detected, roughly 87% appear once; the ten largest clones hold less than 8%. In its sample, this clone was seen a few times.

The sequence was collected from an adult with an advanced solid tumor such as melanoma, head and neck, liver or kidney cancer. The sequences come from CD4+ or CD8+ T cells sorted from blood, collected in a trial of the OX40 agonist ivuxolimab. The chain combines TRBV5-4 with TRBJ2-1, with TRBD1 matching 9 bases. In nucleotides, the CDR3 is TGTGCCAGCAGCCGGACAGGGGATGAGCAGTTCTTC. Translating gives CASSRTGDEQFF.